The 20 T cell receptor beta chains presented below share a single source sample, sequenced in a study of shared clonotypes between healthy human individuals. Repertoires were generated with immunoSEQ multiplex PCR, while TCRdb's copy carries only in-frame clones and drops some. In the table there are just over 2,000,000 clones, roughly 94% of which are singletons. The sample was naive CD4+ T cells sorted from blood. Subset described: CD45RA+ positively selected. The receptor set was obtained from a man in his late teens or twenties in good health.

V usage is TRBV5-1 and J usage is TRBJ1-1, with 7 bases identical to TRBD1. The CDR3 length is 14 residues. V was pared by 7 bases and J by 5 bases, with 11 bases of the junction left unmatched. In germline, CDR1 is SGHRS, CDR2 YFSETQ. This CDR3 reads CASSRDSGETEAFF. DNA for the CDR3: TGCGCCAGCTCTAGGGACAGCGGCGAGACTGAAGCTTTCTTT. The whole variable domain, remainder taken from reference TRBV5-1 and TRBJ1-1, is KAGVTQTPRYLIKTRGQQVTLSCSPISGHRSVSWYQQTPGQGLQFLFEYFSETQRNKGNFPGRFSGRQFSNSRSEMNVSTLELGDSALYLCASSRDSGETEAFFGQGTRLTVV.

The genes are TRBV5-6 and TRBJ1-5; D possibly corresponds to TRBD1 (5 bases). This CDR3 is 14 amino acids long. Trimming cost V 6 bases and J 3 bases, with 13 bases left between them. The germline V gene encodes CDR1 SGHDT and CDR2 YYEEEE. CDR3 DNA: TGTGCCAGCAAAGATAGCAGGGCCAATCAGCCCCAGCATTTT. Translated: CASKDSRANQPQHF.

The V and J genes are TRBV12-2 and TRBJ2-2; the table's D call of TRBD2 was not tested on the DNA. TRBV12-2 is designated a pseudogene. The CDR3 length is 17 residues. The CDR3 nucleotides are TGTGCAAGTCGCTTACCGCGGGGACTAGCCAACACCGGGGAGCTGTTTTTT. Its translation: CASRLPRGLANTGELFF.

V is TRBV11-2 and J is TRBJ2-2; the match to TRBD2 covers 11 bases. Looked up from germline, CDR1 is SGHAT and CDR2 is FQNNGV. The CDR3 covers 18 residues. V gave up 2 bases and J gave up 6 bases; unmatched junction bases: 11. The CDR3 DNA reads TGTGCCAGCAGCTTATTGCTTCTAGCGGGGGGACTGCCCGGGGAGCTGTTTTTT. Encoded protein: CASSLLLLAGGLPGELFF.

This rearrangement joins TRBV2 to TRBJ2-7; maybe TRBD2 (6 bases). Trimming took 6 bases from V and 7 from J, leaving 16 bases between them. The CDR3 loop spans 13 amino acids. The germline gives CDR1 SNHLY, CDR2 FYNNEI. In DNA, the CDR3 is TGTGCCAGCAGGGAGGGCAGGGTGGAAGAGCAGTACTTC. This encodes CASREGRVEEQYF.

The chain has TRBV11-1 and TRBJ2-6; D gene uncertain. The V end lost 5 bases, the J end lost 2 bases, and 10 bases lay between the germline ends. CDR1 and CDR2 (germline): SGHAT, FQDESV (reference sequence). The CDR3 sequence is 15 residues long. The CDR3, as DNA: TGTGCCAGCAGCCCCGACGCGGCTGGGGCCAACGTCCTGACTTTC. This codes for CASSPDAAGANVLTF.

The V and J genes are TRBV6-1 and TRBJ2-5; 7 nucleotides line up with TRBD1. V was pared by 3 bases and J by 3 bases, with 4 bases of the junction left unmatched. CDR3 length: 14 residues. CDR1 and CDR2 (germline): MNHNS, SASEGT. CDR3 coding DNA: TGTGCCAGCAGTGACAGGGACAGAGAAGAGACCCAGTACTTC. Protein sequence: CASSDRDREETQYF.

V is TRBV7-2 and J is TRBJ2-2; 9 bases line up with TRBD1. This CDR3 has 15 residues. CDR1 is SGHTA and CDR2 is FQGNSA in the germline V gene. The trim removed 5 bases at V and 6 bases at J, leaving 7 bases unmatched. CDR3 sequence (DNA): TGTGCCAGCAGCGACCGGGACAGGGTGGCCGGGGAGCTGTTTTTT. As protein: CASSDRDRVAGELFF.

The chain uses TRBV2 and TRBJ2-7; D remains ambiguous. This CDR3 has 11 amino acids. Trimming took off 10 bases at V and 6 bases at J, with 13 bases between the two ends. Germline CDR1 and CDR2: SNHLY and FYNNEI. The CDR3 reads CATLQEREQYF. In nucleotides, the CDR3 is TGTGCCACCCTTCAGGAGCGCGAGCAGTACTTC.

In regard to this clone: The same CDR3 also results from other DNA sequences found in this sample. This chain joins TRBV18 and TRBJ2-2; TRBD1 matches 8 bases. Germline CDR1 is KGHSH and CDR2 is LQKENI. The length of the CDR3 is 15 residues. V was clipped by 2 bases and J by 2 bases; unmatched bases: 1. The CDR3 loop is CASSPGTGNTGELFF. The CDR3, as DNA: TGTGCCAGCTCACCAGGGACAGGAAACACCGGGGAGCTGTTTTTT.

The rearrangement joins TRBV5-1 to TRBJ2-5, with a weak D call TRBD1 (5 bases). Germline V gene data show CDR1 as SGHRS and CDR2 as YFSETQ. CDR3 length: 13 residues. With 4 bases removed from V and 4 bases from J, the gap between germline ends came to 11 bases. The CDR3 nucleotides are TGCGCCAGCAGCCGGGCCCAGGGAGAGACCCAGTACTTC. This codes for CASSRAQGETQYF.

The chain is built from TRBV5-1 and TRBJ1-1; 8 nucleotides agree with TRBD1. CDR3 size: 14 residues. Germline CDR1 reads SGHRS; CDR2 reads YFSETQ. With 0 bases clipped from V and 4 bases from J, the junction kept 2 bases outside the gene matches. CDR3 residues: CASSLEDRVTEAFF. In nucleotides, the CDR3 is TGCGCCAGCAGCTTGGAGGACAGGGTCACTGAAGCTTTCTTT.

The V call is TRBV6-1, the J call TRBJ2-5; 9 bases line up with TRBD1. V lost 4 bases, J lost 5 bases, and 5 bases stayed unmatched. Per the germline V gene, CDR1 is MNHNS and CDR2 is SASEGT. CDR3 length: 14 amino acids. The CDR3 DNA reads TGTGCCAGCAGTGCCTGGGACAGGGTGGAGACCCAGTACTTC. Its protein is CASSAWDRVETQYF.

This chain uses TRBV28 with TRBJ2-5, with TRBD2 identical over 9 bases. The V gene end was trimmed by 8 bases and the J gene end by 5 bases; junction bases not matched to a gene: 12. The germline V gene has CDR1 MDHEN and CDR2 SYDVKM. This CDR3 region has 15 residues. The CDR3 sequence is CASSASGVPGETQYF. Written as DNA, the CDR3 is TGTGCCAGCTCGGCTAGCGGGGTCCCCGGGGAGACCCAGTACTTC.

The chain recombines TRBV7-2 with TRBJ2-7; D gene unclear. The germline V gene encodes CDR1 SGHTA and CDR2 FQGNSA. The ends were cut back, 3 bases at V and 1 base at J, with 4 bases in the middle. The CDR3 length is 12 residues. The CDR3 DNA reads TGTGCCAGCAGCTTTATGTCCTACGAGCAGTACTTC. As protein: CASSFMSYEQYF.

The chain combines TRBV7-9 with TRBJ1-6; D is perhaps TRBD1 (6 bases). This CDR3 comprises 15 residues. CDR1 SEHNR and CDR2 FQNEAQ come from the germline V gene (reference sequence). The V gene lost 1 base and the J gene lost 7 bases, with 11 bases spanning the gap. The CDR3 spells CASSLVTGGNSPLHF. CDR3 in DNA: TGTGCCAGCAGCTTAGTGACAGGTGGAAATTCACCCCTCCACTTT. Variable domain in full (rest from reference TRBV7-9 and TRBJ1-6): DTGVSQNPRHKITKRGQNVTFRCDPISEHNRLYWYRQTLGQGPEFLTYFQNEAQLEKSRLLSDRFSAERPKGSFSTLEIQRTEQGDSAMYLCASSLVTGGNSPLHFGNGTRLTVT.

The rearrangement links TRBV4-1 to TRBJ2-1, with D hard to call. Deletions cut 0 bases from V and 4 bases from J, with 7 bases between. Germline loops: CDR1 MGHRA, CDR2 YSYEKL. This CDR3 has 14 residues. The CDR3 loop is CASSQDATYNEQFF. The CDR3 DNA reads TGCGCCAGCAGCCAAGATGCGACTTACAATGAGCAGTTCTTC.

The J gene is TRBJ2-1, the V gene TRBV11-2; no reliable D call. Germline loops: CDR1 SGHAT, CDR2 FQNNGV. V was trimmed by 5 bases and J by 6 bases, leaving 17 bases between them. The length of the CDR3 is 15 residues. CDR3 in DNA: TGTGCCAGCAGCCAAATCTGGCCCATGCCCAATGAGCAGTTCTTC. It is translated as CASSQIWPMPNEQFF.

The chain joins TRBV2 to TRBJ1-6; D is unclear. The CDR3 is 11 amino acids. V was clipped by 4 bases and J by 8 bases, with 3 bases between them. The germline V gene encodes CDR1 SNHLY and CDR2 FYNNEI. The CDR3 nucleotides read TGTGCCAGCAGTGGGGATTCACCCCTCCACTTT. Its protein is CASSGDSPLHF.

The CDR3 region has the DNA TGTGCCGTCGGGACGGCGGAAGAGACCCAGTACTTC. It codes for CAVGTAEETQYF. This rearrangement joins TRBV10-3 to TRBJ2-5, with D possibly being TRBD1 or TRBD2 (5 bases each). From germline, CDR1 is ENHRY and CDR2 SYGVKD. V lost 11 bases, J lost 3 bases, and 13 bases lay in between. This CDR3 is 12 amino acids long.